The following is a TCR beta chain sequence with its context. Its target is not known. The source of the sample is a study of T cell responses to AZD1222 COVID-19 vaccine. The study's findings and limits: Two AZD1222 administrations were followed by greater Spike-specific TCR breadth and depth.

Per the germline V gene, CDR1 is SGHAT and CDR2 is FQDESV (reference sequence). The CDR3 totals 13 residues. V was pared by 8 bases and J by 2 bases, with 13 bases between. Profiling relied on immunoSEQ multiplex PCR, and the TCRdb table lists in-frame clones only, not all of them. Of 200,000 to 300,000 clones in the sample, 93% were seen once. This TCR was sampled from an adult in good health. The sequences come from peripheral blood, collected on day 0 of AZD1222 vaccination. The chain employs TRBV11-1 and TRBJ2-7; D unclear. The CDR3 here is CASSPRVTYEQYF. CDR3 bases: TGTGCCAGCTCCCCCAGAGTCACCTACGAGCAGTACTTC.